This is a list of T cell receptor beta chains from one sample in a study of monozygotic twins with inflammatory bowel disease. TCRdb derives one entry per CDR3 protein from the 5' RACE reads, leaving out DNA. The sample table sets out over 200,000 distinct CDR3 sequences. Material for sequencing was blood. The receptors derive from a human donor with ulcerative colitis or Crohn's disease, or a healthy co-twin of an affected twin (not recorded which). Both conserved end residues are part of each CDR3.

len,j_gene,v_gene,CDR3aa
15,TRBJ2-5,TRBV20-1,CSASPSSGSQETQYF
15,TRBJ2-3,TRBV12-3/TRBV12-4,CASSSGTTATDTQYF
14,TRBJ2-5,TRBV2,CASSDDTTQETQYF
15,TRBJ2-6,TRBV5-6,CASSFWGAGANVLTF
15,TRBJ2-7,TRBV7-9,CASSLAGTGAHEQYF
13,TRBJ1-1,TRBV7-9,CASSSYQGTEAFF
13,TRBJ2-2,TRBV29-1,CSAEGRGSGELFF
13,TRBJ2-7,TRBV5-1,CASSFQGLREQYF
16,TRBJ1-5,TRBV28,CASGGGTPYSNQPQHF
14,TRBJ1-5,TRBV12-3/TRBV12-4,CASSYQTQGQPQHF
15,TRBJ2-2,TRBV7-2,CASSVSGGPTGELFF
14,TRBJ1-1,TRBV6-6,CASSYRTVNTEAFF
13,TRBJ1-5,TRBV6-6,CASTDSGNQPQHF
13,TRBJ2-1,TRBV5-4,CASSGGQYNEQFF
12,TRBJ1-6,TRBV7-2,CASSPRRSPLHF
14,TRBJ2-3,TRBV11-2,CASSLYGPLDTQYF
12,TRBJ1-1,TRBV5-1,CASSPGQGAAFF
15,TRBJ2-2,TRBV10-2,CASVPRQLNTGELFF
16,TRBJ2-2,TRBV27,CASTPRALTYTGELFF
11,TRBJ2-4,TRBV19,CASGVGNIQYF
16,TRBJ1-2,TRBV4-2,CASSHSIGQGAQGYTF
15,TRBJ2-1,TRBV7-2,CASSRSSGGGQEQFF
15,TRBJ1-5,TRBV6-5,CASSFNGGGNQPQHF
12,TRBJ2-2,TRBV5-4,CASSEDTGELFF
16,TRBJ1-1,TRBV10-3,CAISGEPGQAVSGAFF
11,TRBJ1-2,TRBV5-5,CASSSNYGYTF
18,TRBJ2-3,TRBV7-8,CASSLVHPSGGSTDTQYF
14,TRBJ1-1,TRBV6-1,CAIRPGQGDTEAFF
14,TRBJ1-1,TRBV20-1,CSAPFGGVGTEAFF
17,TRBJ2-2,TRBV4-2,CASSQDMRGSNTGELFF
17,TRBJ1-2,TRBV7-3,CASSLTRRTALDGGYTF
14,TRBJ2-7,TRBV10-3,CAISTDTGGYEQYF
17,TRBJ1-6,TRBV5-1,CASSLLPTGDGNSPLHF
16,TRBJ2-1,TRBV5-1,CASSWYREERGNEQFF
17,TRBJ2-3,TRBV12-3/TRBV12-4,CASSLDRSALSTDTQYF